These 29 T cell receptor beta chains share one sample of origin, sequenced in a study of cytomegalovirus exposure and HLA in healthy donors. The PCR employed 60 Vbeta primers together with 13 Jbeta primers. The assay was immunoSEQ multiplex PCR, and TCRdb's table has in-frame clones only and misses some. This sample yields some 150,000 clones, of which roughly 76% are seen a single time; under 2% belongs to the top ten. The sample taken for sequencing was PBMCs. The receptors originated from a female donor in good health and CMV-seronegative.

This sequence joins TRBV28 and TRBJ2-1; TRBD2 aligns across 7 bases. Germline V gives CDR1 MDHEN, CDR2 SYDVKM. The CDR3 loop spans 13 amino acids. Trimming at V came to 1 base and at J to 10 bases, leaving 4 bases not matched to a gene. CDR3: CASSLSLGLEQFF. The CDR3 coding sequence is TGTGCCAGCAGTTTATCATTGGGACTAGAGCAGTTCTTC.

The genes are TRBV7-3 and TRBJ2-3, with D possibly matching TRBD1 (5 bases). The CDR3 extends over 15 amino acids. Germline V gene lookup returns CDR1 SGHTA and CDR2 FQGTGA. V was clipped by 0 bases and J by 2 bases, with 9 bases between them. CDR3 sequence: CASSLTGHHTDTQYF. The CDR3 nucleotides read TGTGCCAGCAGCTTAACAGGACACCACACAGATACGCAGTATTTT. The complete variable domain, with remaining parts taken from reference TRBV7-3 and TRBJ2-3, reads GAGVSQTPSNKVTEKGKYVELRCDPISGHTALYWYRQSLGQGPEFLIYFQGTGAADDSGLPNDRFFAVRPEGSVSTLKIQRTERGDSAVYLCASSLTGHHTDTQYFGPGTRLTVL.

The chain joins TRBV5-1 to TRBJ1-1, with TRBD1 matching 7 bases. Germline loops: CDR1 SGHRS, CDR2 YFSETQ. This CDR3 is built from 13 residues. J was trimmed by 4 bases and V by 5 bases; bases with no gene match: 5. The CDR3 loop is CASRDTGATEAFF. For the CDR3, the DNA is TGCGCCAGCAGGGATACAGGGGCCACTGAAGCTTTCTTT. Complete variable domain (other parts from reference TRBV5-1 and TRBJ1-1): KAGVTQTPRYLIKTRGQQVTLSCSPISGHRSVSWYQQTPGQGLQFLFEYFSETQRNKGNFPGRFSGRQFSNSRSEMNVSTLELGDSALYLCASRDTGATEAFFGQGTRLTVV.

The chain carries TRBV28 and TRBJ2-2, with 8 bases matching TRBD1. The V and J ends lost 9 bases and 1 base, in that order; junction bases with no gene match: 10. Germline-derived CDR1 and CDR2 are MDHEN and SYDVKM. This CDR3 has 16 amino acids. In DNA, the CDR3 is TGTGCCAGTTTTTCCCCACAGGGGGGGAACACCGGGGAGCTGTTTTTT. Translated: CASFSPQGGNTGELFF.

This rearrangement joins TRBV14 to TRBJ1-6, with D perhaps matching TRBD1 (6 bases). The CDR3 consists of 15 residues. Germline V CDR1 and CDR2: SGHDN, FVKESK. V dropped 0 bases and J dropped 9 bases, with 12 bases sitting between them. CDR3 coding DNA: TGTGCCAGCAGCCAAGACATGAGGGGGGGTTCACCCCTCCACTTT. It codes for CASSQDMRGGSPLHF.

J is TRBJ2-7 and V is TRBV5-1; 8 bases are a match to TRBD1. Germline trimming cut 4 bases from V and 6 bases from J; bases unmatched to any gene: 9. The CDR3 runs 14 residues. CDR1 is SGHRS, CDR2 YFSETQ, per germline. In DNA form, the CDR3 reads TGCGCCAGCAGCACCCCGGACAGGGAGCGCGAGCAGTACTTC. This translates into CASSTPDREREQYF.

V is TRBV28 and J is TRBJ2-7, with TRBD2 matching 7 bases. CDR3 length equals 16 residues. CDR1 and CDR2 (germline): MDHEN, SYDVKM. With 6 bases clipped from V and 3 bases from J, the junction kept 14 bases outside the gene matches. CDR3 in DNA: TGTGCCAGCAGGTTGGGGGGGACTGCACGGAGCTACGAGCAGTACTTC. Amino acids: CASRLGGTARSYEQYF. Variable domain in full (rest from reference TRBV28 and TRBJ2-7): DVKVTQSSRYLVKRTGEKVFLECVQDMDHENMFWYRQDPGLGLRLIYFSYDVKMKEKGDIPEGYSVSREKKERFSLILESASTNQTSMYLCASRLGGTARSYEQYFGPGTRLTVT.

This chain links TRBV10-3 with TRBJ2-2; tentative D call: TRBD1 (6 bases). Trimming left V 3 bases short and J 6 bases short, with 11 bases between. Germline values: CDR1 ENHRY, CDR2 SYGVKD. The CDR3 covers 14 residues. The CDR3 nucleotides are TGTGCCATCAGTGACCACGCAGGGGCCGGGGAGCTGTTTTTT. This gives the protein CAISDHAGAGELFF.

This clone showed up just a few times. The V and J genes are TRBV6-1 and TRBJ2-1; D unresolved. V was cut by 2 bases and J by 6 bases, with 8 bases left in between. The CDR3 is 13 amino acids. CDR1 is MNHNS and CDR2 is SASEGT in the germline V gene. DNA of the CDR3: TGTGCCAGCAGTGAATACTCTCCCAATGAGCAGTTCTTC. Translation: CASSEYSPNEQFF.

The chain couples TRBV6-5 to TRBJ1-3; D possibly corresponds to TRBD1 (6 bases). CDR1 MNHEY and CDR2 SVGAGI come from the germline V gene. The V gene lost 6 bases and the J gene lost 6 bases, with 15 bases spanning the gap. This CDR3 is built from 14 residues. This CDR3 is CASSPTGIQNTIYF. The CDR3 DNA is TGTGCCAGCAGCCCCACAGGGATCCAAAACACCATATATTTT.

The rearrangement joins TRBV7-9 to TRBJ2-3; 10 nucleotides align to TRBD2. This CDR3 contains 15 residues. CDR1 SEHNR and CDR2 FQNEAQ come from the germline V gene (reference sequence). The junction had 4 bases not matched to a gene; V was cut back by 1 base and J by 6 bases. CDR3 in DNA: TGTGCCAGCAGCTTAGTCCTAGCGGGAGACGATACGCAGTATTTT. It specifies CASSLVLAGDDTQYF.

This chain joins TRBV11-2 and TRBJ2-7; the D gene is possibly TRBD2 (5 bases). This CDR3 has 15 residues. Germline V lookup: CDR1 SGHAT, CDR2 FQNNGV. Trimming took off 4 bases at V and 2 bases at J, with 15 bases between the two ends. The CDR3 region is CASSSVGGSPYEQYF. In DNA, the CDR3 is TGTGCCAGCAGCTCAGTAGGAGGAAGCCCCTACGAGCAGTACTTC.

The gene calls are TRBV9 and TRBJ1-2; 9 nucleotides align to TRBD1. The CDR3 spans 17 residues. Germline CDR1 reads SGDLS; CDR2 reads YYNGEE. With 0 bases clipped from V and 6 bases from J, the junction kept 12 bases outside the gene matches. The CDR3 loop reads CASSVVRDLGQGNGYTF. CDR3 nucleotides: TGTGCCAGCAGCGTAGTCCGGGACCTGGGACAGGGTAATGGCTACACCTTC.

Notes on this clone: At one end the junction does not follow the germline gene, possibly because of a read error. The chain combines TRBV9 with TRBJ1-1; D gene ambiguous. CDR1 is SGDLS and CDR2 is YYNGEE in the germline V gene. CDR3 length equals 14 residues. The CDR3 sequence: CASSVDVNGEEGFF. Written as DNA, the CDR3 is TGTGCCAGCAGCGTAGATGTGAACGGGGAAGAAGGTTTCTTT.

This chain connects TRBV27 to TRBJ2-7; maybe TRBD1 (5 bases). CDR1 is MNHEY, CDR2 SMNVEV, per germline (reference sequence). Trimming pared 4 bases from V and 7 bases from J, leaving 14 bases between. The CDR3 loop spans 13 amino acids. The CDR3 DNA reads as TGTGCCAGCAGTTCAAGACCCCAGGGAGAGCAGTACTTC. It codes for CASSSRPQGEQYF.

This chain connects TRBV7-2 to TRBJ2-7; TRBD2 agrees at 12 bases. This CDR3 comprises 16 residues. With 4 bases clipped from V and 6 bases from J, the junction kept 10 bases outside the gene matches. Germline V CDR1 and CDR2: SGHTA, FQGNSA. CDR3 loop: CASSSPTSGRSCEQYF. The CDR3 DNA reads as TGTGCCAGCAGCTCCCCGACTAGCGGGAGAAGTTGCGAGCAGTACTTC.

This chain connects TRBV2 to TRBJ1-5; possible D gene TRBD1, 5 bases. The CDR3 has 14 residues. The germline V and J ends were trimmed by 3 bases and 7 bases, with 13 bases remaining between them. Per germline, CDR1 SNHLY and CDR2 FYNNEI. The CDR3 nucleotides are TGTGCCAGCAGTGATGTGACAGTGGCGCAGCCCCAGCATTTT. This sequence encodes CASSDVTVAQPQHF.

The count of this clone is one. The chain combines TRBV2 with TRBJ1-2; 10 nucleotides match TRBD1. J gave up 1 base and V 2 bases, and 1 base lay outside the gene matches. CDR1 and CDR2 (germline): SNHLY, FYNNEI. This CDR3 spans 15 amino acids. The DNA of the CDR3 is TGTGCCAGCAGTGAAAGGGACAGGGGTAACTATGGCTACACCTTC. Its protein product is CASSERDRGNYGYTF.

The chain links TRBV28 to TRBJ1-2; possible D gene TRBD1, 6 bases. Trimming cost V 6 bases and J 5 bases, with 19 bases left between them. The CDR3 is made up of 15 amino acids. Germline CDR1 reads MDHEN; CDR2 reads SYDVKM. The chain's CDR3 is CASSPRQAGRYGYTF. DNA for the CDR3: TGTGCCAGCAGCCCGAGACAGGCTGGGCGGTATGGCTACACCTTC.

This clone has at least ten counts. V gene TRBV6-4 combines with J gene TRBJ1-5; D uncertain. The CDR3 runs to 13 residues. CDR1 and CDR2 (germline): MRHNA, SNTAGT. Deletions cut 4 bases from V and 4 bases from J, with 8 bases between. The CDR3 reads CASSGEENQPQHF. The CDR3 DNA follows: TGTGCCAGCAGTGGTGAGGAAAATCAGCCCCAGCATTTT.

The chain couples TRBV7-9 to TRBJ2-3; D is uncertain. This CDR3 is 14 amino acids long. The germline V gene has CDR1 SEHNR and CDR2 FQNEAQ (reference sequence). V lost 1 base and J 3 bases, leaving 8 bases between the germline ends. CDR3 amino acids: CASSLESGTDTQYF. The CDR3, as DNA: TGTGCCAGCAGCTTAGAGTCCGGGACAGATACGCAGTATTTT.

The chain combines TRBV11-2 with TRBJ2-1; TRBD2 aligns across 10 bases. CDR3 size: 15 residues. The germline V gene encodes CDR1 SGHAT and CDR2 FQNNGV. The trim removed 5 bases at V and 8 bases at J, leaving 9 bases unmatched. The CDR3 sequence: CASSILAGSRDEQFF. The CDR3 DNA reads TGTGCCAGCAGCATACTAGCGGGATCAAGAGATGAGCAGTTCTTC.

The rearrangement uses TRBV18 and TRBJ1-3; 7 nucleotides line up with TRBD1. Germline CDR1 is KGHSH and CDR2 is LQKENI. The CDR3 totals 16 residues. Losses at the gene ends were 0 bases for V and 3 bases for J; bases not matched to a gene: 5. The CDR3 nucleotides are TGTGCCAGCTCACCACCGACTACAGGGGTTGGAAACACCATATATTTT. Its translation is CASSPPTTGVGNTIYF.

The chain is built from TRBV7-8 and TRBJ2-7; 8 positions match TRBD1. The V and J ends lost 2 bases and 6 bases, in that order; junction bases with no gene match: 6. The CDR3 consists of 14 residues. Germline V gives CDR1 SGHVS, CDR2 FQNEAQ. Here the CDR3 DNA reads TGTGCCAGCAGCTTAATTCGGACAGGGTTCGAGCAGTACTTC. Its translation: CASSLIRTGFEQYF.

This chain uses TRBV6-1 with TRBJ2-7, with 8 nucleotides matching TRBD2. V shed 7 bases, J shed 3 bases, and the junction held 5 bases outside the gene matches. This CDR3 is built from 13 residues. Per the germline V gene, CDR1 is MNHNS and CDR2 is SASEGT. CDR3 amino acids: CASTGGQVYEQYF. The CDR3 bases are TGTGCCAGCACGGGGGGGCAGGTCTACGAGCAGTACTTC.

This sequence joins TRBV28 and TRBJ2-1, with D possibly being TRBD1 (5 bases). CDR1 MDHEN and CDR2 SYDVKM come from the germline V gene. CDR3 length: 15 residues. Trimming stripped 5 bases from V and 0 bases from J, with 11 bases between. The CDR3 loop reads CASSQTGVSYNEQFF. Here the CDR3 DNA reads TGTGCCAGCAGTCAAACAGGCGTCTCCTACAATGAGCAGTTCTTC.

J is TRBJ2-3 and V is TRBV5-4; 9 bases are shared with TRBD1. CDR3 size: 15 residues. In germline, CDR1 is SGHNT, CDR2 YYREEE (reference sequence). The V gene end was trimmed by 4 bases and the J gene end by 4 bases; junction bases not matched to a gene: 7. In DNA, the CDR3 is TGTGCCAGCAGCCCGGGACAGGGTCAGCCAGATACGCAGTATTTT. Its translation is CASSPGQGQPDTQYF. The variable domain in full, with the rest retrieved from reference TRBV5-4 and TRBJ2-3, is ETGVTQSPTHLIKTRGQQVTLRCSSQSGHNTVSWYQQALGQGPQFIFQYYREEENGRGNFPPRFSGLQFPNYSSELNVNALELDDSALYLCASSPGQGQPDTQYFGPGTRLTVL.

V is TRBV18 and J is TRBJ2-5; perhaps TRBD1 as D (6 bases). V gave up 5 bases and J gave up 5 bases, with 6 bases separating them. The CDR3 has 11 amino acids. Germline lookup yields CDR1 KGHSH and CDR2 LQKENI. CDR3: CASSTGETQYF. The CDR3 region has the DNA TGTGCCAGCTCAACAGGGGAGACCCAGTACTTC. Full variable domain (missing parts from reference TRBV18 and TRBJ2-5): NAGVMQNPRHLVRRRGQEARLRCSPMKGHSHVYWYRQLPEEGLKFMVYLQKENIIDESGMPKERFSAEFPKEGPSILRIQQVVRGDSAAYFCASSTGETQYFGPGTRLLVL.

The chain links TRBV7-2 to TRBJ2-3, with a weak D call TRBD2 (5 bases). Trimming stripped 6 bases from V and 2 bases from J, with 15 bases between. This CDR3 is 15 amino acids long. Per germline, CDR1 SGHTA and CDR2 FQGNSA. The CDR3 sequence: CASRLVGAPTDTQYF. In DNA, the CDR3 is TGTGCCAGCAGACTAGTGGGCGCTCCCACAGATACGCAGTATTTT.